This passage covers 20 T cell receptor beta chains from one sample sequenced in a study of blood T cell repertoires in COVID-19. Libraries were prepared by immunoSEQ multiplex PCR; TCRdb keeps only in-frame clonotypes and omits some of them. Of 200,000 or so clones in the sample, 80% to 85% are singletons; the top ten hold 7.5%. Sequenced material: PBMCs or T cells enriched from blood (not recorded which). The receptors derive from a man aged 35-49 years who had recovered from COVID-19.

The chain uses TRBV7-2 and TRBJ1-1; D might be TRBD1 (5 bases). The germline V gene encodes CDR1 SGHTA and CDR2 FQGNSA. CDR3 length: 15 residues. V lost 3 bases and J 4 bases, leaving 15 bases between the germline ends. DNA of the CDR3: TGTGCCAGCAGCTTTAAAGGGGCAACTGGCACTGAAGCTTTCTTT. Translating it yields CASSFKGATGTEAFF.

The rearrangement uses TRBV3-1 (or the pseudogene TRBV3-2) and TRBJ1-1, with D maybe TRBD1 (6 bases). CDR1 and CDR2 (germline): LGHDT, YNNKEL (reference sequence). The CDR3 consists of 15 residues. The germline V and J ends were trimmed by 2 bases and 4 bases, with 14 bases remaining between them. The CDR3 DNA is TGTGCCAGCAGCCAACAAGGGGGTCTCGGCACTGAAGCTTTCTTT. Protein: CASSQQGGLGTEAFF.

V gene TRBV15 combines with J gene TRBJ1-2; no definite D call. With 0 bases removed from V and 3 bases from J, the gap between germline ends came to 11 bases. CDR3 length: 15 residues. Per the germline V gene, CDR1 is LNHNV and CDR2 is YYDKDF (reference sequence). The CDR3 coding sequence is TGTGCCACCAGCAGAGAACCGCGGAACCACTATGGCTACACCTTC. The encoded protein is CATSREPRNHYGYTF.

The chain is built from TRBV11-2 and TRBJ1-1; D is unclear. Germline assignment: CDR1 SGHAT and CDR2 FQNNGV. The CDR3 contains 15 residues. V shed 1 base and J shed 3 bases, with 12 bases lying between them. CDR3 residues: CASSLVLAVDTEAFF. The DNA of the CDR3 is TGTGCCAGCAGCTTAGTATTAGCAGTTGACACTGAAGCTTTCTTT. The complete variable domain, with remaining parts taken from reference TRBV11-2 and TRBJ1-1, reads EAGVAQSPRYKIIEKRQSVAFWCNPISGHATLYWYQQILGQGPKLLIQFQNNGVVDDSQLPKDRFSAERLKGVDSTLKIQPAKLEDSAVYLCASSLVLAVDTEAFFGQGTRLTVV.

The chain uses TRBV3-1 (or the pseudogene TRBV3-2) and TRBJ1-2, with TRBD1 matching 8 bases. Germline lookup yields CDR1 LGHDT and CDR2 YNNKEL (reference sequence). CDR3 length equals 13 residues. Losses at the gene ends were 1 base for V and 6 bases for J; bases not matched to a gene: 1. The CDR3 loop is CASSQAGGDGYTF. CDR3 nucleotides: TGTGCCAGCAGCCAAGCAGGGGGCGATGGCTACACCTTC.

The rearrangement uses TRBV5-1 and TRBJ1-1; D not resolved. V was pared by 7 bases and J by 0 bases, with 22 bases between. Germline values: CDR1 SGHRS, CDR2 YFSETQ. There are 17 residues in the CDR3. The CDR3 reads CASAASEAARLNTEAFF. CDR3 in DNA: TGCGCCAGCGCCGCCTCGGAAGCAGCGAGATTGAACACTGAAGCTTTCTTT.

A single count supports this clone. The chain uses TRBV10-3 and TRBJ1-1; weak D call: TRBD1 (5 bases). CDR1 is ENHRY and CDR2 is SYGVKD in the germline V gene. The CDR3 covers 14 residues. The V and J ends lost 0 bases and 4 bases respectively, with 9 bases between them. The CDR3 sequence is CAISESGRSTEAFF. DNA for the CDR3: TGTGCCATCAGTGAGTCGGGGCGATCCACTGAAGCTTTCTTT.

The chain is built from TRBV5-1 and TRBJ2-3; possibly TRBD2 for D (5 bases). Between the trimmed V and J ends, which lost 4 bases and 2 bases, there was a span of 11 bases. Germline V gene data show CDR1 as SGHRS and CDR2 as YFSETQ. This CDR3 region has 14 residues. CDR3 amino acids: CASSIRDNTDTQYF. CDR3 nucleotide sequence: TGCGCCAGCAGCATCCGGGATAACACAGATACGCAGTATTTT.

The chain employs TRBV4-1 and TRBJ2-1; 9 nucleotides line up with TRBD1. J lost 7 bases, V lost 5 bases, and 6 bases had no gene match. Germline values: CDR1 MGHRA, CDR2 YSYEKL. CDR3 length equals 14 residues. The CDR3 protein is CASSDRGTGNEQFF. The CDR3 nucleotides are TGCGCCAGCAGCGACCGCGGGACAGGGAATGAGCAGTTCTTC.

V is TRBV4-1 and J is TRBJ2-7; 7 bases map to TRBD1. The V segment lost 0 bases and the J segment 3 bases; nucleotides outside the gene matches: 5. This CDR3 is built from 15 residues. Germline assignment: CDR1 MGHRA and CDR2 YSYEKL. This CDR3 is CASSQDRQGFYEQYF. In nucleotides, the CDR3 is TGCGCCAGCAGCCAAGATCGACAGGGCTTCTACGAGCAGTACTTC.

This clone was counted only a few times. This chain connects TRBV4-1 to TRBJ1-1; the D is unclear. CDR3 length: 12 residues. CDR1 is MGHRA and CDR2 is YSYEKL in the germline V gene. With 1 base removed from V and 7 bases from J, the gap between germline ends came to 7 bases. CDR3: CASSQGADEAFF. The CDR3 DNA is TGCGCCAGCAGCCAAGGGGCAGATGAAGCTTTCTTT.

The chain is built from TRBV6-5 and TRBJ2-3; perhaps TRBD1 as D (5 bases). V was clipped by 4 bases and J by 1 base, with 12 bases between them. Germline CDR1 MNHEY, CDR2 SVGAGI. This CDR3 spans 15 amino acids. CDR3: CASSSTEGGTDTQYF. The CDR3 nucleotides are TGTGCCAGCAGTTCTACAGAAGGGGGCACAGATACGCAGTATTTT.

The gene calls are TRBV28 and TRBJ1-5; D remains ambiguous. Germline V gene lookup returns CDR1 MDHEN and CDR2 SYDVKM. V lost 6 bases and J 5 bases, leaving 11 bases between the germline ends. This CDR3 contains 13 residues. The CDR3, as DNA: TGTGCCAGCAGGGGAGGCCGGTATCAGCCCCAGCATTTT. Its translation: CASRGGRYQPQHF.

The chain is built from TRBV6-5 and TRBJ2-7; 12 positions agree with TRBD1. After removal of 5 bases from V and 9 bases from J, the junction contained 11 bases not matched to a gene. CDR1 is MNHEY and CDR2 is SVGAGI in the germline V gene. This CDR3 has 15 amino acids. CDR3 in amino acids: CASSRVGTGGIGQYF. Written as DNA, the CDR3 is TGTGCCAGCAGTAGAGTCGGGACAGGGGGCATCGGGCAGTACTTC.

This chain links TRBV6-5 with TRBJ2-1; D not certain. This CDR3 contains 13 residues. Trimming cost V 0 bases and J 9 bases, with 9 bases left between them. Germline CDR1 and CDR2: MNHEY and SVGAGI. The CDR3 region is CASSYSLGGEQFF. The CDR3 nucleotides read TGTGCCAGCAGTTACTCTCTAGGTGGTGAGCAGTTCTTC.

The chain uses TRBV25-1 and TRBJ2-7, with 7 bases that match TRBD1. The V gene's germline CDR1 is MGHDK and CDR2 SYGVNS. The V and J ends lost 8 bases and 1 base, in that order; junction bases with no gene match: 11. The CDR3 extends over 15 amino acids. The DNA for the CDR3 is TGTGCCAGCTATTTGACAGGGCGAAATTCCTACGAGCAGTACTTC. The encoded protein is CASYLTGRNSYEQYF.

The chain is built from TRBV30 and TRBJ1-6; D remains ambiguous. Germline V CDR1 and CDR2: GTSNPN, SVGIG (reference sequence). V gave up 0 bases and J gave up 4 bases, with 13 bases separating them. The CDR3 runs to 16 residues. The CDR3 nucleotides are TGTGCCTGGAGTGTTGTAGGAGGAGGGTATAATTCACCCCTCCACTTT. Translation: CAWSVVGGGYNSPLHF.

V gene TRBV27 combines with J gene TRBJ1-5; D is unclear. V was cut by 6 bases and J by 4 bases, with 13 bases left in between. Germline assignment: CDR1 MNHEY and CDR2 SMNVEV (reference sequence). The CDR3 length is 14 residues. The CDR3 DNA reads TGTGCCAGCAGCCGCCGGGGTGGGAATCAGCCCCAGCATTTT. This gives the protein CASSRRGGNQPQHF.

The chain couples TRBV2 to TRBJ1-4; D may be TRBD1 (6 bases). V was pared by 6 bases and J by 6 bases, with 17 bases between. The CDR3 has 15 residues. Germline-derived CDR1 and CDR2 are SNHLY and FYNNEI. CDR3 region: CASREQGTAYEKLFF. The CDR3 nucleotides are TGTGCCAGCAGAGAACAGGGAACCGCCTATGAAAAACTGTTTTTT.

The V call is TRBV27, the J call TRBJ1-1; D might be TRBD1 (5 bases). Trimming cost V 3 bases and J 0 bases, with 14 bases left between them. The CDR3 runs to 16 residues. Looked up from germline, CDR1 is MNHEY and CDR2 is SMNVEV (reference sequence). The CDR3 DNA sequence: TGTGCCAGCAGTTTCGACAGAACCCCCATGAACACTGAAGCTTTCTTT. As protein: CASSFDRTPMNTEAFF.